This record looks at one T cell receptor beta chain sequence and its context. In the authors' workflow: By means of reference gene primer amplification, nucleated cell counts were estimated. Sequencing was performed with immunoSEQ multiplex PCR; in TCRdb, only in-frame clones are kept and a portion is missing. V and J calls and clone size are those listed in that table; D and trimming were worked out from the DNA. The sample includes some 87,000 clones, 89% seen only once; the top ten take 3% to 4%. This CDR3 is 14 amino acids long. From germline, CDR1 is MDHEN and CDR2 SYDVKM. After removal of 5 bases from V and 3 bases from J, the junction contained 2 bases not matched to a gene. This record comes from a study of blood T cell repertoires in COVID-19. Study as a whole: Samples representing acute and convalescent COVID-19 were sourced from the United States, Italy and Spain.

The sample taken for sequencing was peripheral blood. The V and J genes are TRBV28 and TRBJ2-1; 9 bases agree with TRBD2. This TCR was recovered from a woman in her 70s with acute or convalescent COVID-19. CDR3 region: CASSISGSYNEQFF. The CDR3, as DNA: TGTGCCAGCAGTATTAGCGGGAGCTACAATGAGCAGTTCTTC.